This TCR beta chain was retrieved from a study of CD8 T cells in ankylosing spondylitis. The V gene's germline CDR1 is SQVTM and CDR2 ANQGSEA. J gave up 1 base and V 5 bases, and 4 bases lay outside the gene matches. This CDR3 spans 13 amino acids. 5'-RACE, quantitative and with molecular barcodes, yielded the TCR beta libraries. One entry per CDR3 protein results from TCRdb running MiXCR on the 5' RACE reads. The repertoire holds some 800,000 distinct CDR3 sequences, with about 12% as singletons. Overall study findings and caveats: Clones that were linked to disease were CD8+ and were relatively rare in peripheral blood. Roughly eight highly homologous variants made up a TCR beta motif that seemed to typify ankylosing spondylitis blood. Both synovial fluid and blood in reactive arthritis had previously been reported to carry some motif variants. There was reportedly significant enrichment of clones that were disease-linked in matched ankylosing spondylitis synovial fluid.

Concerning this clonotype: Its target is unknown.

The material sequenced was blood, either unsorted or a sorted T cell fraction (not recorded which). J is TRBJ2-5 and V is TRBV29-1, with TRBD2 matching over 7 bases. This TCR came from a male donor with ankylosing spondylitis. The CDR3 DNA is TGCAGCGTTCGGCGGACTAGCCAAGAGACCCAGTACTTC. Its protein product is CSVRRTSQETQYF.